One sample yielded the 6 T cell receptor beta chains listed below, sequenced in a study of blood T cells in healthy people across ages. Then a second PCR, running roughly 6 to 12 cycles, was carried out with a sample-barcoded 5' primer and a J-beta primer mix. TCRdb re-called the 5' RACE reads with MiXCR, one entry per CDR3 protein. The profile shows about 580,000 distinct CDR3 sequences, around 50% of them singletons. The sample consisted of blood. These receptors came from a man at least 80 years old in good health.

With respect to this clonotype: This clone may be a read error of a much larger clone one base away. This chain connects TRBV6-6 to TRBJ2-1, with 10 bases matching TRBD2. Trimming cost V 7 bases and J 8 bases; bases outside gene matches: 14. The CDR3 extends over 16 amino acids. Germline V gene sequence: CDR1 MNHNY, CDR2 SVGAGI (reference sequence). DNA for the CDR3: TGTGCCAGCACAATAGCGGGAGGTCGGGTTTCCCATGAGCAGTTCTTC. Its translation: CASTIAGGRVSHEQFF.

The chain uses TRBV27 and TRBJ1-4, with a weak D call TRBD1 (5 bases). The V gene's germline CDR1 is MNHEY and CDR2 SMNVEV (reference sequence). V lost 1 base and J lost 7, with 7 bases in between. This CDR3 is built from 13 residues. For the CDR3, the DNA is TGTGCCAGCAGTTTATACGGGGGTGAAAAACTGTTTTTT. It yields the protein CASSLYGGEKLFF. Looking up the rest from reference TRBV27 and TRBJ1-4 gives the full variable domain: EAQVTQNPRYLITVTGKKLTVTCSQNMNHEYMSWYRQDPGLGLRQIYYSMNVEVTDKGDVPEGYKVSRKEKRNFPLILESPSPNQTSLYFCASSLYGGEKLFFGSGTQLSVL.

The chain carries TRBV25-1 and TRBJ2-7; 7 nucleotides agree with TRBD2. The CDR3 runs to 15 residues. V gave up 0 bases and J gave up 0 bases; unmatched junction bases: 2. The germline gives CDR1 MGHDK, CDR2 SYGVNS. CDR3 nucleotides: TGTGCCAGCAGTGAATACAGCGGGAACTCCTACGAGCAGTACTTC. Its protein is CASSEYSGNSYEQYF.

The table lists this clonotype with many counts. The chain recombines TRBV6-1 with TRBJ2-1, with 10 bases fitting TRBD2. From germline, CDR1 is MNHNS and CDR2 SASEGT. The CDR3 loop spans 19 amino acids. The ends lost 6 bases at V and 0 bases at J; junction bases unmatched: 14. CDR3 region: CASRTRYWSGGGSYNEQFF. Written as DNA, the CDR3 is TGTGCCAGCAGGACCCGGTATTGGAGCGGGGGGGGCTCCTACAATGAGCAGTTCTTC.

The V call is TRBV5-1, the J call TRBJ1-2, with TRBD1 matching 9 bases. The ends lost 4 bases at V and 3 bases at J; junction bases unmatched: 13. This CDR3 region has 17 residues. Germline CDR1 and CDR2: SGHRS and YFSETQ. The CDR3 DNA follows: TGCGCCAGCAGCGGGGGGACAGGGCGGTCTTCCGACTATGGCTACACCTTC. It encodes CASSGGTGRSSDYGYTF.

This clonotype was seen many times. V and J are TRBV7-2 and TRBJ2-1, with a weak D call TRBD2 (6 bases). Trimming cost V 0 bases and J 4 bases, with 10 bases left between them. The CDR3 loop spans 15 amino acids. In germline, CDR1 is SGHTA, CDR2 FQGNSA. The CDR3 DNA follows: TGTGCCAGCAGCTTAGCGGGAGGAATTTACAATGAGCAGTTCTTC. Its translation is CASSLAGGIYNEQFF.